Listed here are 27 T cell receptor beta chains from one sample, sequenced in a study of blood T cell repertoires in COVID-19. TCRdb keeps only in-frame clones here, not all; method: immunoSEQ multiplex PCR. The data hold some 50,000 clones, with about 76% observed a single time. The sequenced material came from peripheral blood. The receptor source for this set is a human donor with active or convalescent COVID-19. The donor label of this sample is uncertain.

The chain recombines TRBV6-1 with TRBJ1-5; weak D call: TRBD1 (6 bases). Trimming took off 3 bases at V and 1 base at J, with 19 bases between the two ends. The CDR3 runs 18 residues. In germline, CDR1 is MNHNS, CDR2 SASEGT. The CDR3 reads CASSDGLGGPRSNQPQHF. CDR3 nucleotides: TGTGCCAGCAGTGATGGGTTGGGGGGGCCGAGAAGCAATCAGCCCCAGCATTTT.

This clone has more than one count but fewer than ten. The V call is TRBV12-5, the J call TRBJ2-1, with TRBD1 matching over 8 bases. Trimming at V came to 2 bases and at J to 5 bases, leaving 8 bases not matched to a gene. The CDR3 has 16 amino acids. Germline V gives CDR1 LGHNT, CDR2 FRNRAP. The CDR3 DNA reads TGTGCTAGTGGTTTGCCAACCGGGACAGGACACAATGAGCAGTTCTTC. Translated: CASGLPTGTGHNEQFF. Supplemented by reference TRBV12-5 and TRBJ2-1, the full variable domain reads DARVTQTPRHKVTEMGQEVTMRCQPILGHNTVFWYRQTMMQGLELLAYFRNRAPLDDSGMPKDRFSAEMPDATLATLKIQPSEPRDSAVYFCASGLPTGTGHNEQFFGPGTRLTVL.

This chain links TRBV19 with TRBJ1-1; no reliable D call. Trimming left V 0 bases short and J 1 base short, with 9 bases between. This CDR3 is 15 amino acids long. The germline V gene encodes CDR1 LNHDA and CDR2 SQIVND (reference sequence). This chain's CDR3 is CASSIDPGSNTEAFF. The CDR3 DNA is TGTGCCAGTAGTATAGATCCAGGATCGAACACTGAAGCTTTCTTT.

The rearrangement uses TRBV5-1 and TRBJ1-5; no definite D call. V lost 0 bases to trimming and J lost 7 bases, with 8 bases between them. CDR1 and CDR2 (germline): SGHRS, YFSETQ. This CDR3 is 13 amino acids long. This CDR3 is CASSLVGRQPQHF. The CDR3 region has the DNA TGCGCCAGCAGCTTGGTGGGCAGACAGCCCCAGCATTTT.

This clone has more than one count but fewer than ten. The V call is TRBV10-3, the J call TRBJ2-7, with a weak D call TRBD2 (5 bases). Trimming pared 0 bases from V and 5 bases from J, leaving 17 bases between. This CDR3 is built from 16 residues. The germline gives CDR1 ENHRY, CDR2 SYGVKD. The CDR3 is CAISESGNASFDEQYF. The CDR3 DNA follows: TGTGCCATCAGTGAGTCAGGGAACGCTAGCTTTGACGAGCAGTACTTC.

This chain's CDR3 is CASSITSSGGGQPQHF. In DNA, the CDR3 is TGTGCCAGTAGTATCACCTCGTCCGGGGGGGGTCAGCCCCAGCATTTT. This chain links TRBV19 with TRBJ1-5; D is perhaps TRBD1 (5 bases). Germline V gene lookup returns CDR1 LNHDA and CDR2 SQIVND (reference sequence). Trimming removed 3 bases at V and 6 bases at J, with 18 bases between. The CDR3 runs 16 residues.

The rearrangement uses TRBV2 and TRBJ2-5; 12 bases map to TRBD1. The V segment lost 7 bases and the J segment 5 bases; nucleotides outside the gene matches: 5. CDR1 is SNHLY, CDR2 FYNNEI, per germline. CDR3 length: 14 residues. The DNA of the CDR3 is TGTGCCAGCATTAGGGACAGGGGGCTTGAGACCCAGTACTTC. Protein: CASIRDRGLETQYF.

V and J are TRBV6-2 or TRBV6-3 and TRBJ2-1, with TRBD2 matching over 12 bases. Germline V gene data show CDR1 as MNHEY and CDR2 as SVGEGT. The CDR3 length is 15 residues. The ends lost 6 bases at V and 6 bases at J; junction bases unmatched: 6. CDR3 region: CASSPTSGRRNEQFF. The CDR3 DNA is TGTGCCAGCAGCCCGACTAGCGGGAGACGCAATGAGCAGTTCTTC.

The chain links TRBV7-2 to TRBJ1-5; D is unresolved. Per the germline V gene, CDR1 is SGHTA and CDR2 is FQGNSA. Trimming stripped 1 base from V and 4 bases from J, with 5 bases between. The CDR3 length is 13 residues. CDR3 bases: TGTGCCAGCAGCTTAGTACAAAATCAGCCCCAGCATTTT. It is translated as CASSLVQNQPQHF.

This clone was picked up a small number of times. The rearrangement uses TRBV19 and TRBJ2-7, with 9 bases lining up with TRBD1. The CDR3 runs 15 residues. V lost 5 bases and J lost 0; bases outside the gene matches: 5. CDR1 is LNHDA and CDR2 is SQIVND in the germline V gene (reference sequence). CDR3 sequence: CASSARDRVSYEQYF. The CDR3 DNA follows: TGTGCCAGTAGTGCCCGGGACAGGGTCTCCTACGAGCAGTACTTC.

The V and J genes are TRBV5-6 and TRBJ2-6, with 7 bases aligning to TRBD1. This CDR3 has 18 residues. CDR1 and CDR2 (germline): SGHDT, YYEEEE. Germline trimming cut 2 bases from V and 0 bases from J; bases unmatched to any gene: 8. Written as DNA, the CDR3 is TGTGCCAGCAGCTTTCTTGGCAGGGGGAGCTCTGGGGCCAACGTCCTGACTTTC. Its translation is CASSFLGRGSSGANVLTF.

V is TRBV18 and J is TRBJ2-5; no clear D gene. This CDR3 is built from 12 residues. Germline V gene lookup returns CDR1 KGHSH and CDR2 LQKENI. V lost 4 bases and J lost 2, with 5 bases in between. The CDR3 spells CASSRRQETQYF. DNA of the CDR3: TGTGCCAGCTCACGGAGACAAGAGACCCAGTACTTC.

This clone has just a few counts. This CDR3 is CASSLAGEGNEQFF. DNA of the CDR3: TGTGCCAGCAGCTTAGCGGGAGAGGGCAATGAGCAGTTCTTC. The chain is built from TRBV7-8 and TRBJ2-1, with D possibly being TRBD2 (5 bases). In germline, CDR1 is SGHVS, CDR2 FQNEAQ. The CDR3 is 14 residues long. The V gene lost 0 bases and the J gene lost 6 bases, with 9 bases spanning the gap.

This clone turned up a few times. V and J are TRBV5-4 and TRBJ1-6; possible D gene TRBD1, 6 bases. The germline CDR1 and CDR2 sequences are SGHNT and YYREEE (reference sequence). V was shortened by 0 bases and J by 7 bases, with 11 bases between the two germline ends. The CDR3 contains 15 residues. The CDR3 reads CASSLGTGTNSPLHF. CDR3 DNA: TGTGCCAGCAGCTTGGGTACAGGGACGAATTCACCCCTCCACTTT.

The J gene is TRBJ2-7, the V gene TRBV9; TRBD1 agrees at 7 bases. From germline, CDR1 is SGDLS and CDR2 YYNGEE. Trimming cost V 4 bases and J 6 bases; bases outside gene matches: 7. This CDR3 spans 13 amino acids. The CDR3 here is CASSFGQVSEQYF. The DNA for the CDR3 is TGTGCCAGCAGCTTCGGACAGGTCAGCGAGCAGTACTTC.

This clone came up once. The chain recombines TRBV28 with TRBJ1-5; D not resolved. Trimming left V 7 bases short and J 5 bases short, with 15 bases between. Germline CDR1 reads MDHEN; CDR2 reads SYDVKM. The CDR3 is 14 residues long. The CDR3 here is CASNQLGGDQPQHF. The CDR3 nucleotides read TGTGCCAGCAACCAGTTGGGAGGAGATCAGCCCCAGCATTTT. Together with reference TRBV28 and TRBJ1-5, the CDR3 gives the full variable domain: DVKVTQSSRYLVKRTGEKVFLECVQDMDHENMFWYRQDPGLGLRLIYFSYDVKMKEKGDIPEGYSVSREKKERFSLILESASTNQTSMYLCASNQLGGDQPQHFGDGTRLSIL.

The sample holds one count of this clone. CDR3 nucleotide sequence: TGTGCCAGCCGGGGACTAGCGGGAAGCCGAGGTAATCGCAATGAGCAGTTCTTC. Residues: CASRGLAGSRGNRNEQFF. V is TRBV27 and J is TRBJ2-1, with 13 positions matching TRBD2. V dropped 8 bases and J dropped 6; count of bases not matched to a gene: 16. This CDR3 is built from 18 residues. CDR1 and CDR2 from the germline V gene are MNHEY and SMNVEV (reference sequence).

This sequence joins TRBV27 and TRBJ1-6; 8 nucleotides line up with TRBD1. This CDR3 is built from 16 residues. J was trimmed by 6 bases and V by 3 bases; bases with no gene match: 7. The germline gives CDR1 MNHEY, CDR2 SMNVEV (reference sequence). In DNA, the CDR3 is TGTGCCAGCAGTTTGACCGGGACAGGTCTTAATTCACCCCTCCACTTT. Its protein product is CASSLTGTGLNSPLHF.

This chain links TRBV19 with TRBJ1-5; D gene uncertain. Trimming removed 4 bases at V and 1 base at J, with 11 bases between. This CDR3 is built from 15 residues. Looked up from germline, CDR1 is LNHDA and CDR2 is SQIVND (reference sequence). CDR3 loop: CASSRREGSNQPQHF. CDR3 sequence (DNA): TGTGCCAGTAGTAGGAGGGAAGGGAGCAATCAGCCCCAGCATTTT.

The chain has TRBV29-1 and TRBJ1-3; D not resolved. The V end was cut by 4 bases, the J end by 0 bases, with 7 bases between. Germline values: CDR1 SQVTM, CDR2 ANQGSEA. The CDR3 totals 13 residues. The CDR3 here is CSVGTGSGNTIYF. The CDR3 DNA sequence: TGCAGCGTTGGTACGGGCTCTGGAAACACCATATATTTT.

This chain connects TRBV12-5 to TRBJ1-3; 7 nucleotides align to TRBD1. The germline V gene encodes CDR1 LGHNT and CDR2 FRNRAP. The CDR3 runs to 15 residues. V shed 7 bases and J 0 bases; nucleotides not matched to a gene: 6. CDR3 sequence: CASAQGGDSGNTIYF. The CDR3 DNA follows: TGTGCTAGTGCCCAGGGGGGCGACTCTGGAAACACCATATATTTT.

J is TRBJ2-4 and V is TRBV30, with a tentative D call TRBD2 (6 bases). Germline V gene lookup returns CDR1 GTSNPN and CDR2 SVGIG (reference sequence). The CDR3 has 14 residues. V gave up 4 bases and J gave up 4 bases, with 14 bases separating them. CDR3 amino acids: CAWKNRESKNIQYF. The CDR3, as DNA: TGTGCCTGGAAAAATCGGGAGTCGAAAAACATTCAGTACTTC.

V and J are TRBV21-1 and TRBJ1-2; the D segment call TRBD1 is taken from the table without a DNA check. TRBV21-1 is recorded as a pseudogene. This CDR3 comprises 15 residues. DNA for the CDR3: TGTGCCAGCACCGAGAGCGGACAGGGAAGCTATGGCTACACCTTC. It yields the protein CASTESGQGSYGYTF.

The rearrangement links TRBV10-1 to TRBJ1-4; the D gene is possibly TRBD1 (5 bases). Trimming removed 6 bases at V and 0 bases at J, with 20 bases between. Germline-derived CDR1 and CDR2 are WNHNN and SYGVQD (reference sequence). The CDR3 spans 18 residues. CDR3: CASSPRSMGLATNEKLFF. For the CDR3, the DNA is TGCGCCAGCAGCCCTAGGAGCATGGGACTCGCAACTAATGAAAAACTGTTTTTT.

V gene TRBV3-1 (or the pseudogene TRBV3-2) combines with J gene TRBJ1-5; TRBD1 agrees at 7 bases. The junction had 4 bases not matched to a gene; V was cut back by 0 bases and J by 2 bases. Germline V gene lookup returns CDR1 LGHDT and CDR2 YNNKEL (reference sequence). The CDR3 contains 16 residues. The chain's CDR3 is CASSQDATGGNQPQHF. The DNA for the CDR3 is TGTGCCAGCAGCCAAGATGCTACAGGGGGCAATCAGCCCCAGCATTTT.

The chain couples TRBV15 to TRBJ1-4; tentative D call: TRBD1 (5 bases). The CDR3 is made up of 16 amino acids. Trimming took 3 bases from V and 1 from J, leaving 12 bases between them. Germline V CDR1 and CDR2: LNHNV, YYDKDF (reference sequence). The CDR3 nucleotides are TGTGCCACCAGCAGGGCCCCGGGGGAAACTAATGAAAAACTGTTTTTT. This translates into CATSRAPGETNEKLFF.

The rearrangement links TRBV30 to TRBJ2-3; 9 bases map to TRBD2. The CDR3 is 14 residues long. Germline assignment: CDR1 GTSNPN and CDR2 SVGIG (reference sequence). V was pared by 2 bases and J by 4 bases, with 4 bases of the junction left unmatched. CDR3 residues: CAWSQAGGADTQYF. DNA for the CDR3: TGTGCCTGGAGTCAGGCGGGAGGGGCAGATACGCAGTATTTT.